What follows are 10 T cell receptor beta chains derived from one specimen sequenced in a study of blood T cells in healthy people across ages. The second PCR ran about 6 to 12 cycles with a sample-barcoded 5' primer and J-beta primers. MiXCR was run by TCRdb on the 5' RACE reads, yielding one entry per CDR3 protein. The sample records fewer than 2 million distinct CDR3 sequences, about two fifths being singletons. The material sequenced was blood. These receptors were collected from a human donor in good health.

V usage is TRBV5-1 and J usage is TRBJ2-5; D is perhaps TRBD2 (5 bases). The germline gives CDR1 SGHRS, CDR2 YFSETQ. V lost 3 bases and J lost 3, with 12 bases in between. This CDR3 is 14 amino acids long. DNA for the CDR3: TGCGCCAGCAGCTCTCGGACGGGGAAAGAGACCCAGTACTTC. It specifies CASSSRTGKETQYF.

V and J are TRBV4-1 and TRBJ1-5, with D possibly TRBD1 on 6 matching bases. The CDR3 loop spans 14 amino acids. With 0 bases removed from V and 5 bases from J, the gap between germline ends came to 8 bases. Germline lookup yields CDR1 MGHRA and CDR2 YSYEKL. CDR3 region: CASSQEDSYQPQHF. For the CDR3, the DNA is TGCGCCAGCAGCCAAGAGGACAGCTATCAGCCCCAGCATTTT.

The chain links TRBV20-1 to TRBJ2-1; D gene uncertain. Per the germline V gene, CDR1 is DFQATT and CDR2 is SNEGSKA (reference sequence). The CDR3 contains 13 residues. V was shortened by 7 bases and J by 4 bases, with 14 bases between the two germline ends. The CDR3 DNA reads TGCAGTGTCGAGATGGCTGGGTACAATGAGCAGTTCTTC. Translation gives CSVEMAGYNEQFF.

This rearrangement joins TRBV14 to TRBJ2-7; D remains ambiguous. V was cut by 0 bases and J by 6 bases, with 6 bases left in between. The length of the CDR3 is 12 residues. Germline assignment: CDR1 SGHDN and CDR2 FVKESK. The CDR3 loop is CASSQDYPEQYF. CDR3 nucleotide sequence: TGTGCCAGCAGCCAAGATTATCCCGAGCAGTACTTC. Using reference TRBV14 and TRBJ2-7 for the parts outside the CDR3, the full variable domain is EAGVTQFPSHSVIEKGQTVTLRCDPISGHDNLYWYRRVMGKEIKFLLHFVKESKQDESGMPNNRFLAERTGGTYSTLKVQPAELEDSGVYFCASSQDYPEQYFGPGTRLTVT.

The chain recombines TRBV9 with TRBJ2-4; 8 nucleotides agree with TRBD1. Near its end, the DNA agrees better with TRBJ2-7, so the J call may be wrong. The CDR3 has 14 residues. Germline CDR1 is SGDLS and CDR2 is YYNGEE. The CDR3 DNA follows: TGTGCCAGCAGCGTCAGGACAGGGACCCACGAGCAGTACTTC. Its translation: CASSVRTGTHEQYF.

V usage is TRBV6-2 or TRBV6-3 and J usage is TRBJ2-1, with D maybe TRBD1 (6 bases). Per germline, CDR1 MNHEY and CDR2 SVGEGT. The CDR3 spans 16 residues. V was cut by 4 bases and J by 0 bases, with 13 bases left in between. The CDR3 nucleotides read TGTGCCAGCAGTTCCAGGACAGAAAACTCCTACAATGAGCAGTTCTTC. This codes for CASSSRTENSYNEQFF.

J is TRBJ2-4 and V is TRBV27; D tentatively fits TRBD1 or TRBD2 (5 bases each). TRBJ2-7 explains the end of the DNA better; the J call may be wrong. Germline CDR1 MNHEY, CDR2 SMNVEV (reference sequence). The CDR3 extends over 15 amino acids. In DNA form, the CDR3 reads TGTGCCAGCAGTCCTCGGGACCTCCGGTCCTACGAGCAGTACTTC. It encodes CASSPRDLRSYEQYF.

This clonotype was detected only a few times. The CDR3 DNA reads as TGTGCCAGTAGTAGTAGCATTAATGAAAAACTGTTTTTT. Its translation is CASSSSINEKLFF. The chain employs TRBV19 and TRBJ1-4; D is undetermined. Germline V CDR1 and CDR2: LNHDA, SQIVND (reference sequence). The CDR3 runs 13 residues. Trimming removed 4 bases from V and 4 bases from J, with 7 bases in between. The entire variable domain, with the rest obtained from reference TRBV19 and TRBJ1-4, is as follows: DGGITQSPKYLFRKEGQNVTLSCEQNLNHDAMYWYRQDPGQGLRLIYYSQIVNDFQKGDIAEGYSVSREKKESFPLTVTSAQKNPTAFYLCASSSSINEKLFFGSGTQLSVL.

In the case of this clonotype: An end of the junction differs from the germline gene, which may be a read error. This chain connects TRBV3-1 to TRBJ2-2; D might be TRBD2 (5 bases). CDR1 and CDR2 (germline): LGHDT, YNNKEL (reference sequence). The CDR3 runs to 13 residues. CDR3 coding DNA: TGTGCCAGCATAACGAAGAACACCGGGGAGCGGTTTTTT. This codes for CASITKNTGERFF.

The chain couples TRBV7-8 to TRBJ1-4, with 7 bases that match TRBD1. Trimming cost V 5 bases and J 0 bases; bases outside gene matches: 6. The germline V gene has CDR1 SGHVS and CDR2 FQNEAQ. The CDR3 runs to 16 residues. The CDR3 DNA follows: TGTGCCAGCAGCCTGAGGACAGGAGCAACTAATGAAAAACTGTTTTTT. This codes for CASSLRTGATNEKLFF. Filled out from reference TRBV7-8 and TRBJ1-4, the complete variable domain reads GAGVSQSPRYKVAKRGQDVALRCDPISGHVSLFWYQQALGQGPEFLTYFQNEAQLDKSGLPSDRFFAERPEGSVSTLKIQRTQQEDSAVYLCASSLRTGATNEKLFFGSGTQLSVL.